Each of the 29 T cell receptor beta chains below was sequenced from the same sample in a study of blood T cell repertoires in COVID-19. Measured with immunoSEQ multiplex PCR; TCRdb has only the in-frame clones, and not every one. The sample carries a few hundred thousand clones, approximately 80% recorded once. Sequencing was carried out using PBMCs or T cells enriched from blood (not recorded which). These receptors were obtained from a man aged 30 to 39 with acute COVID-19.

This chain uses TRBV2 with TRBJ1-2; 7 nucleotides line up with TRBD1. The J segment lost 3 bases and the V segment lost 3 bases, leaving 1 base of the junction unmatched. CDR1 SNHLY and CDR2 FYNNEI come from the germline V gene. This CDR3 is 13 amino acids long. CDR3 amino acids: CASSEGQHYGYTF. The CDR3 nucleotides are TGTGCCAGCAGTGAGGGACAGCACTATGGCTACACCTTC.

The genes are TRBV28 and TRBJ1-1; TRBD1 is a possible D gene (6 bases). Per the germline V gene, CDR1 is MDHEN and CDR2 is SYDVKM. The CDR3 has 13 residues. The germline V and J ends were trimmed by 7 bases and 0 bases, with 9 bases remaining between them. CDR3 amino acids: CASMRGMNTEAFF. The CDR3 coding sequence is TGTGCCAGCATGAGGGGGATGAACACTGAAGCTTTCTTT. Full variable domain (missing parts from reference TRBV28 and TRBJ1-1): DVKVTQSSRYLVKRTGEKVFLECVQDMDHENMFWYRQDPGLGLRLIYFSYDVKMKEKGDIPEGYSVSREKKERFSLILESASTNQTSMYLCASMRGMNTEAFFGQGTRLTVV.

This clone was counted once. The rearrangement uses TRBV7-9 and TRBJ1-6, with 11 bases matching TRBD1. V shed 2 bases and J 8 bases; nucleotides not matched to a gene: 2. From germline, CDR1 is SEHNR and CDR2 FQNEAQ (reference sequence). The CDR3 spans 15 residues. This CDR3 reads CASSLRTGGDSPLHF. The CDR3, as DNA: TGTGCCAGCAGCTTAAGGACAGGGGGCGATTCACCCCTCCACTTT.

The CDR3 loop reads CATSRGGQGQETQYF. The CDR3 DNA reads TGTGCCACCAGCAGAGGCGGACAGGGCCAAGAGACCCAGTACTTC. The rearrangement links TRBV15 to TRBJ2-5; TRBD1 matches 8 bases. Trimming removed 1 base from V and 1 base from J; junction bases left unmatched: 2. The germline V gene has CDR1 LNHNV and CDR2 YYDKDF (reference sequence). The CDR3 contains 15 residues. Variable domain in full (rest from reference TRBV15 and TRBJ2-5): DAMVIQNPRYQVTQFGKPVTLSCSQTLNHNVMYWYQQKSSQAPKLLFHYYDKDFNNEADTPDNFQSRRPNTSFCFLDIRSPGLGDTAMYLCATSRGGQGQETQYFGPGTRLLVL.

The chain links TRBV3-1 (or the pseudogene TRBV3-2) to TRBJ2-1; D is unresolved. There are 12 residues in the CDR3. V lost 0 bases and J lost 9, with 6 bases in between. Looked up from germline, CDR1 is LGHDT and CDR2 is YNNKEL (reference sequence). CDR3: CASSQEWAEQFF. The CDR3 DNA reads TGTGCCAGCAGCCAAGAATGGGCTGAGCAGTTCTTC.

V usage is TRBV6-5 and J usage is TRBJ1-2; D might be TRBD1 (5 bases). The CDR3 loop spans 14 amino acids. Trimming stripped 2 bases from V and 4 bases from J, with 11 bases between. Germline values: CDR1 MNHEY, CDR2 SVGAGI. CDR3 sequence (DNA): TGTGCCAGCAGTTACGGCCGACAGATCTATGGCTACACCTTC. Amino acids: CASSYGRQIYGYTF.

The rearrangement joins TRBV7-9 to TRBJ2-1; D perhaps matches TRBD1 (5 bases). This CDR3 comprises 15 residues. From germline, CDR1 is SEHNR and CDR2 FQNEAQ (reference sequence). V was shortened by 2 bases and J by 3 bases, with 11 bases between the two germline ends. The CDR3 region has the DNA TGTGCCAGCAGCTTACAGGGCTCCCTCTACAATGAGCAGTTCTTC. This codes for CASSLQGSLYNEQFF.

The chain couples TRBV30 to TRBJ2-1, with D possibly matching TRBD2 (5 bases). This CDR3 has 12 residues. Trimming left V 5 bases short and J 5 bases short, with 10 bases between. Germline V CDR1 and CDR2: GTSNPN, SVGIG (reference sequence). CDR3 in amino acids: CAWSSGNNEQFF. Written as DNA, the CDR3 is TGTGCCTGGTCCTCGGGAAACAATGAGCAGTTCTTC.

The chain couples TRBV19 to TRBJ1-1; 9 positions match TRBD1. This CDR3 has 14 residues. Germline V gene lookup returns CDR1 LNHDA and CDR2 SQIVND (reference sequence). V was clipped by 4 bases and J by 4 bases; unmatched bases: 4. The DNA of the CDR3 is TGTGCCAGTAGTACGACAGGGGGAACCACTGAAGCTTTCTTT. This gives the protein CASSTTGGTTEAFF.

The chain recombines TRBV30 with TRBJ2-5; 11 bases map to TRBD2. Trimming took 4 bases from V and 3 from J; bases not matched to a gene: 7. This CDR3 spans 15 amino acids. Looked up from germline, CDR1 is GTSNPN and CDR2 is SVGIG (reference sequence). The DNA of the CDR3 is TGTGCCTGGAACCGACTAGCGGGGTTAGAAGAGACCCAGTACTTC. Translated: CAWNRLAGLEETQYF.

V is TRBV2 and J is TRBJ2-7; no definite D call. Between the trimmed V and J ends, which lost 5 bases and 2 bases, there was a span of 10 bases. Germline values: CDR1 SNHLY, CDR2 FYNNEI. The CDR3 consists of 13 residues. The CDR3 DNA reads as TGTGCCAGCAGTCCAGGTCCTACCTACGAGCAGTACTTC. It encodes CASSPGPTYEQYF.

V and J are TRBV19 and TRBJ1-5, with D possibly being TRBD1 (6 bases). CDR3 length: 19 amino acids. V was trimmed by 2 bases and J by 1 base, leaving 21 bases between them. Germline values: CDR1 LNHDA, CDR2 SQIVND (reference sequence). In nucleotides, the CDR3 is TGTGCCAGTAGTATAACTTCAGGGGCAGGACCGAGGAGCAATCAGCCCCAGCATTTT. As protein: CASSITSGAGPRSNQPQHF.

The rearrangement uses TRBV3-1 (or the pseudogene TRBV3-2) and TRBJ2-7, with D perhaps matching TRBD1 (6 bases). The V end lost 3 bases, the J end lost 5 bases, and 17 bases lay between the germline ends. Germline CDR1 and CDR2: LGHDT and YNNKEL (reference sequence). The CDR3 has 15 residues. CDR3 DNA sequence: TGTGCCAGCAGCCACCTCTCGGGACAATCCCACGAGCAGTACTTC. Translated: CASSHLSGQSHEQYF.

Concerning this clone: The same CDR3 can be traced to other DNA sequences in this sample. The rearrangement uses TRBV5-5 and TRBJ2-4; 9 nucleotides match TRBD1. The CDR3 is 18 residues long. CDR1 and CDR2 (germline): SGHKS, YYEKEE (reference sequence). The J segment lost 1 base and the V segment lost 3 bases, leaving 11 bases of the junction unmatched. This chain's CDR3 is CASSSLYRDRVAKNIQYF. CDR3 bases: TGTGCCAGCAGCTCCTTGTACCGGGACAGGGTGGCCAAAAACATTCAGTACTTC.

J is TRBJ1-1 and V is TRBV10-1, with D possibly matching TRBD1 (5 bases). The germline V gene encodes CDR1 WNHNN and CDR2 SYGVQD (reference sequence). This CDR3 contains 13 residues. With 2 bases removed from V and 11 bases from J, the gap between germline ends came to 15 bases. The CDR3 region is CASSESGQGLAFF. DNA of the CDR3: TGCGCCAGCAGTGAGAGTGGACAAGGGCTGGCTTTCTTT.

J is TRBJ2-5 and V is TRBV9; TRBD1 matches at 7 bases. The germline V gene encodes CDR1 SGDLS and CDR2 YYNGEE. With V trimmed by 4 bases and J by 2 bases, 20 bases remained unmatched. This CDR3 comprises 19 residues. CDR3 region: CASSPISGQGGLGQETQYF. For the CDR3, the DNA is TGTGCCAGCAGCCCCATCTCGGGGCAAGGGGGCTTGGGGCAAGAGACCCAGTACTTC.

J is TRBJ1-1 and V is TRBV7-3; the D gene is possibly TRBD1 (6 bases). Trimming shortened V by 2 bases and J by 5 bases, and 15 bases separated the two germline ends. CDR1 is SGHTA and CDR2 is FQGTGA in the germline V gene. This CDR3 comprises 15 residues. CDR3 amino acids: CASSLEGGLLTEAFF. In DNA, the CDR3 is TGTGCCAGCAGCTTAGAGGGGGGGTTGTTGACTGAAGCTTTCTTT.

V is TRBV10-2 and J is TRBJ1-4; TRBD1 agrees at 7 bases. Looked up from germline, CDR1 is WSHSY and CDR2 is SAAADI. The CDR3 loop spans 12 amino acids. Trimming at V came to 8 bases and at J to 6 bases, leaving 3 bases not matched to a gene. CDR3 sequence (DNA): TGCGCCAGCGGACAGGACTATGAAAAACTGTTTTTT. As protein: CASGQDYEKLFF.

The chain is built from TRBV5-4 and TRBJ1-1; D gene unclear. The CDR3 sequence is 15 residues long. CDR1 and CDR2 from the germline V gene are SGHNT and YYREEE (reference sequence). V lost 1 base and J lost 0, with 10 bases in between. The CDR3 is CASSLTNRVNTEAFF. The CDR3 DNA sequence: TGTGCCAGCAGCTTGACTAATCGCGTGAACACTGAAGCTTTCTTT.

V usage is TRBV15 and J usage is TRBJ2-3, with D hard to call. The germline CDR1 and CDR2 sequences are LNHNV and YYDKDF (reference sequence). The CDR3 has 15 residues. The V and J ends lost 3 bases and 2 bases respectively, with 12 bases between them. In DNA, the CDR3 is TGTGCCACCAGCAGGTCCGGCCAGGTCACAGATACGCAGTATTTT. Amino acids: CATSRSGQVTDTQYF. Filled out from reference TRBV15 and TRBJ2-3, the complete variable domain reads DAMVIQNPRYQVTQFGKPVTLSCSQTLNHNVMYWYQQKSSQAPKLLFHYYDKDFNNEADTPDNFQSRRPNTSFCFLDIRSPGLGDTAMYLCATSRSGQVTDTQYFGPGTRLTVL.

The chain recombines TRBV7-3 with TRBJ2-2; 8 positions agree with TRBD1. CDR1 and CDR2 (germline): SGHTA, FQGTGA. This CDR3 is built from 16 residues. V shed 5 bases and J 10 bases; nucleotides not matched to a gene: 15. The CDR3 protein is CASSQRPGTGGAELFF. Here the CDR3 DNA reads TGTGCCAGCAGCCAACGACCCGGGACAGGCGGGGCGGAGCTGTTTTTT.

The chain uses TRBV7-9 and TRBJ1-1, with TRBD1 as a possible D gene (6 bases). The V and J ends lost 8 bases and 1 base respectively, with 11 bases between them. From germline, CDR1 is SEHNR and CDR2 FQNEAQ (reference sequence). CDR3 size: 13 residues. CDR3 sequence reads: CASSRGPNTEAFF. The CDR3 coding sequence is TGTGCCAGCTCCAGGGGCCCGAACACTGAAGCTTTCTTT. Drawing the rest from reference TRBV7-9 and TRBJ1-1, the complete variable domain is DTGVSQNPRHKITKRGQNVTFRCDPISEHNRLYWYRQTLGQGPEFLTYFQNEAQLEKSRLLSDRFSAERPKGSFSTLEIQRTEQGDSAMYLCASSRGPNTEAFFGQGTRLTVV.

This chain joins TRBV7-6 and TRBJ1-3, with a weak D call TRBD1 (5 bases). The CDR3 spans 17 residues. Trimming left V 5 bases short and J 0 bases short, with 17 bases between. CDR1 is SGHVS and CDR2 is FNYEAQ in the germline V gene. CDR3 in DNA: TGTGCCAGCAGCATATCCGCAGGGAAGAGCTCTGGAAACACCATATATTTT. It is translated as CASSISAGKSSGNTIYF.

Turning to this clone: Other DNA variants within this sample encode the same CDR3. CDR3 region: CASSPRGGGEETQYF. CDR3 coding DNA: TGTGCCAGCAGCCCCCGGGGAGGGGGGGAAGAGACCCAGTACTTC. The chain carries TRBV7-3 and TRBJ2-5; weak D call: TRBD2 (7 bases). The CDR3 is made up of 15 amino acids. Trimming took 5 bases from V and 3 from J, leaving 16 bases between them. The V gene's germline CDR1 is SGHTA and CDR2 FQGTGA.

This chain links TRBV2 with TRBJ2-6; a possible D gene is TRBD2 (6 bases). The ends were cut back, 8 bases at V and 0 bases at J, with 11 bases in the middle. CDR3 length equals 15 residues. The germline gives CDR1 SNHLY, CDR2 FYNNEI. CDR3 sequence reads: CASGDSTSGANVLTF. DNA of the CDR3: TGTGCCAGCGGGGACTCAACCTCTGGGGCCAACGTCCTGACTTTC. Combining the CDR3 with reference TRBV2 and TRBJ2-6 gives the whole variable domain EPEVTQTPSHQVTQMGQEVILRCVPISNHLYFYWYRQILGQKVEFLVSFYNNEISEKSEIFDDQFSVERPDGSNFTLKIRSTKLEDSAMYFCASGDSTSGANVLTFGAGSRLTVL.

V is TRBV5-1 and J is TRBJ2-1; TRBD2 might be the D (5 bases). In germline, CDR1 is SGHRS, CDR2 YFSETQ. The CDR3 sequence is 14 residues long. V gave up 2 bases and J gave up 5 bases, with 11 bases separating them. In nucleotides, the CDR3 is TGCGCCAGCAGCTTAGGCGCGGGTGACAATGAGCAGTTCTTC. It codes for CASSLGAGDNEQFF.

This clone was seen more than once but under ten times. V and J are TRBV5-1 and TRBJ2-3; a possible D gene is TRBD1 (6 bases). The CDR3 runs to 15 residues. Germline V lookup: CDR1 SGHRS, CDR2 YFSETQ. Trimming took off 0 bases at V and 2 bases at J, with 10 bases between the two ends. The DNA for the CDR3 is TGCGCCAGCAGCTTGGTGGGGGCTAACACAGATACGCAGTATTTT. This encodes CASSLVGANTDTQYF.

The chain uses TRBV15 and TRBJ2-7; the match to TRBD1 covers 10 bases. Unmatched junction bases numbered 3, after V lost 4 bases and J lost 0 bases. This CDR3 region has 15 residues. Germline CDR1 reads LNHNV; CDR2 reads YYDKDF (reference sequence). DNA for the CDR3: TGTGCCACCAGCATTGGGACAGGGGTCTCCTACGAGCAGTACTTC. It codes for CATSIGTGVSYEQYF.

This chain joins TRBV30 and TRBJ2-1; D not certain. The V gene's germline CDR1 is GTSNPN and CDR2 SVGIG (reference sequence). The CDR3 contains 14 residues. V lost 2 bases and J 4 bases, leaving 12 bases between the germline ends. CDR3 DNA: TGTGCCTGGAGTCCGAGAGCCCAATACAATGAGCAGTTCTTC. Translation gives CAWSPRAQYNEQFF.